This T cell receptor (beta chain) was observed in a study of blood T cell repertoires in COVID-19. Clones were sequenced by immunoSEQ multiplex PCR, and TCRdb holds only the in-frame ones, with some missing. The sample lists roughly 130,000 clones, about 90% occurring once. The trim removed 4 bases at V and 2 bases at J, leaving 4 bases unmatched. The CDR3 is 15 amino acids. Germline CDR1 LNHDA, CDR2 SQIVND (reference sequence). Source material: peripheral blood. The J gene is TRBJ2-7, the V gene TRBV19; 11 positions agree with TRBD2. The sequence was obtained from a man between 60 and 75 years old with active or convalescent COVID-19. DNA for the CDR3: TGTGCCAGTAGTAGGACTAGCGGGCCCACCTACGAGCAGTACTTC. Its protein product is CASSRTSGPTYEQYF.